What follows are 25 T cell receptor beta chains derived from one specimen sequenced in a study of T cell responses to AZD1222 COVID-19 vaccine (dated by TCRdb to the early 2020s). In the paper's terms, the time point label means: about 28 days (+/-7) after the second vaccine dose. The library was prepared using the immunoSEQ multiplex PCR assay. This is the immuneACCESS table as TCRdb keeps it, with only in-frame sequences that have V and J called. A part of the clones is gone; compared with another copy, unresolved V genes explain less than half, and the rest is unexplained. This sample holds about 110,000 clones; approximately 90% were observed only once. The ten largest clonotypes hold about 15% of the sample. The material was peripheral blood, obtained 28 days after the second AZD1222 dose. Receptor source: an adult who received the AZD1222 COVID-19 vaccine.

CDR3 amino acids: CASRRQGAGNEKLFF. The CDR3, as DNA: TGTGCCAGCAGGAGACAGGGGGCTGGTAATGAAAAACTGTTTTTT. The chain is built from TRBV28 and TRBJ1-4, with 10 positions matching TRBD1. Losses at the gene ends were 6 bases for V and 4 bases for J; bases not matched to a gene: 5. The CDR3 is 15 residues long. The germline gives CDR1 MDHEN, CDR2 SYDVKM. The complete variable domain, with remaining parts taken from reference TRBV28 and TRBJ1-4, reads DVKVTQSSRYLVKRTGEKVFLECVQDMDHENMFWYRQDPGLGLRLIYFSYDVKMKEKGDIPEGYSVSREKKERFSLILESASTNQTSMYLCASRRQGAGNEKLFFGSGTQLSVL.

The chain joins TRBV19 to TRBJ1-3; 8 bases agree with TRBD1. The CDR3 is made up of 17 amino acids. Losses at the gene ends were 4 bases for V and 0 bases for J; bases not matched to a gene: 8. In germline, CDR1 is LNHDA, CDR2 SQIVND (reference sequence). As DNA, the CDR3 is TGTGCCAGTAGTACTACAGGGGGGGGTTACTCTGGAAACACCATATATTTT. Protein sequence: CASSTTGGGYSGNTIYF.

V is TRBV5-8 and J is TRBJ2-7; D is uncertain. The germline gives CDR1 SGHTS, CDR2 YDEGEE. The V end lost 1 base, the J end lost 3 bases, and 2 bases lay between the germline ends. The CDR3 has 11 residues. CDR3 sequence reads: CASSLNYEQYF. The CDR3 DNA is TGTGCCAGCAGCTTGAACTACGAGCAGTACTTC.

This rearrangement joins TRBV7-2 to TRBJ2-2, with D possibly being TRBD1 or TRBD2 (5 bases each). Germline V gene data show CDR1 as SGHTA and CDR2 as FQGNSA. The germline V and J ends were trimmed by 5 bases and 0 bases, with 10 bases remaining between them. The CDR3 loop spans 15 amino acids. Here the CDR3 reads CASSPGTANTGELFF. Here the CDR3 DNA reads TGTGCCAGCAGCCCCGGGACGGCGAACACCGGGGAGCTGTTTTTT.

The chain uses TRBV28 and TRBJ2-2; 9 positions agree with TRBD1. V lost 8 bases to trimming and J lost 8 bases; unmatched junction nucleotides: 12. The CDR3 is 15 residues long. From germline, CDR1 is MDHEN and CDR2 SYDVKM. For the CDR3, the DNA is TGTGCCAGCTCCCCGGGACAGGGTCTAGCTGGGGAGCTGTTTTTT. This encodes CASSPGQGLAGELFF.

The chain carries TRBV20-1 and TRBJ2-7; 14 bases map to TRBD2. J gave up 2 bases and V 3 bases, and 3 bases lay outside the gene matches. This CDR3 is 15 amino acids long. The germline CDR1 and CDR2 sequences are DFQATT and SNEGSKA (reference sequence). The CDR3 nucleotides read TGCAGTGCTAGTACGGGACTAGCGGGGGCCTACGAGCAGTACTTC. Its protein is CSASTGLAGAYEQYF.

CDR3 protein: CASILRNPGFYEQYF. The CDR3 nucleotides are TGTGCCAGCATCCTACGAAATCCGGGGTTCTACGAGCAGTACTTC. The chain links TRBV2 to TRBJ2-7, with a tentative D call TRBD2 (5 bases). Germline CDR1 SNHLY, CDR2 FYNNEI. This CDR3 is built from 15 residues. Trimming stripped 7 bases from V and 3 bases from J, with 19 bases between.

The J gene is TRBJ1-1, the V gene TRBV7-9; D might be TRBD1 (6 bases). Trimming took 3 bases from V and 8 from J, leaving 16 bases between them. The V gene's germline CDR1 is SEHNR and CDR2 FQNEAQ (reference sequence). This CDR3 spans 14 amino acids. The chain's CDR3 is CASSFPGQTAEAFF. The CDR3 nucleotides are TGTGCCAGCAGCTTCCCCGGACAGACCGCCGAAGCTTTCTTT.

This chain uses TRBV19 with TRBJ2-7, with TRBD1 identical over 7 bases. The germline CDR1 and CDR2 sequences are LNHDA and SQIVND (reference sequence). The ends lost 7 bases at V and 6 bases at J; junction bases unmatched: 9. This CDR3 has 13 amino acids. CDR3 region: CASKLEGASEQYF. Here the CDR3 DNA reads TGTGCCAGTAAGCTCGAGGGGGCCAGCGAGCAGTACTTC.

V usage is TRBV6-5 and J usage is TRBJ1-5; possibly TRBD1 for D (5 bases). The CDR3 extends over 13 amino acids. Looked up from germline, CDR1 is MNHEY and CDR2 is SVGAGI. Trimming left V 8 bases short and J 4 bases short, with 12 bases between. For the CDR3, the DNA is TGTGCCAGCTGGGGGTTTTCTAATCAGCCCCAGCATTTT. It yields the protein CASWGFSNQPQHF.

This clone was seen just once. The V gene is TRBV11-3, the J gene TRBJ1-1, with TRBD1 as a possible D gene (6 bases). The CDR3 runs to 15 residues. V lost 4 bases to trimming and J lost 0 bases, with 12 bases between them. Germline V gene sequence: CDR1 SGHNT, CDR2 YENEEA. CDR3 residues: CASSSGQPMNTEAFF. The CDR3 nucleotides are TGTGCCAGCAGCTCGGGACAACCCATGAACACTGAAGCTTTCTTT.

The chain carries TRBV4-2 and TRBJ2-3; 13 positions agree with TRBD2. V dropped 2 bases and J dropped 5; count of bases not matched to a gene: 10. There are 18 residues in the CDR3. Germline assignment: CDR1 LGHNA and CDR2 YNFKEQ. This CDR3 is CASSQITSGRVKGDTQYF. CDR3 DNA: TGTGCCAGCAGCCAAATTACTAGCGGGAGGGTAAAGGGAGATACGCAGTATTTT.

The rearrangement uses TRBV9 and TRBJ1-1; D not resolved. Germline-derived CDR1 and CDR2 are SGDLS and YYNGEE. The germline V and J ends were trimmed by 4 bases and 1 base, with 11 bases remaining between them. This CDR3 is 14 amino acids long. CDR3 amino acids: CASSPIQTNTEAFF. For the CDR3, the DNA is TGTGCCAGCAGCCCCATCCAAACGAACACTGAAGCTTTCTTT.

This sequence joins TRBV6-4 and TRBJ1-1; no firm D call. The germline CDR1 and CDR2 sequences are MRHNA and SNTAGT. The CDR3 spans 12 residues. The CDR3 region is CAGKGLNTEAFF. Here the CDR3 DNA reads TGTGCGGGAAAGGGTCTGAACACTGAAGCTTTCTTT.

This clone turned up a few times. The V gene is TRBV19, the J gene TRBJ2-5; D uncertain. Per germline, CDR1 LNHDA and CDR2 SQIVND (reference sequence). The V and J ends lost 4 bases and 5 bases respectively, with 20 bases between them. The CDR3 covers 16 residues. CDR3 DNA sequence: TGTGCCAGTAGTACTGTGGGCAGGACCACCGGGGAGACCCAGTACTTC. Its translation: CASSTVGRTTGETQYF.

This sequence joins TRBV7-2 and TRBJ1-2; D remains ambiguous. Germline loops: CDR1 SGHTA, CDR2 FQGNSA. V lost 3 bases and J 4 bases, leaving 9 bases between the germline ends. The CDR3 contains 13 residues. The CDR3 sequence is CASSLDDTYGYTF. DNA for the CDR3: TGTGCCAGCAGCTTGGATGACACCTATGGCTACACCTTC.

This clone appeared once. The chain has TRBV6-5 and TRBJ1-5; TRBD1 matches 10 bases. V lost 7 bases, J lost 6 bases, and 9 bases stayed unmatched. Germline CDR1 reads MNHEY; CDR2 reads SVGAGI. The CDR3 totals 15 residues. In DNA, the CDR3 is TGTGCCAGCAAACCTGACAGGGGGCGCGGTCAGCCCCAGCATTTT. Translated: CASKPDRGRGQPQHF.

The rearrangement joins TRBV9 to TRBJ2-7, with a tentative D call TRBD2 (6 bases). The V end lost 0 bases, the J end lost 0 bases, and 10 bases lay between the germline ends. This CDR3 spans 15 amino acids. Germline V gives CDR1 SGDLS, CDR2 YYNGEE. The CDR3 loop reads CASSVAAGISYEQYF. DNA for the CDR3: TGTGCCAGCAGCGTAGCGGCGGGGATCTCCTACGAGCAGTACTTC.

V usage is TRBV5-1 and J usage is TRBJ2-1, with 12 bases fitting TRBD2. J was trimmed by 9 bases and V by 4 bases; bases with no gene match: 11. The CDR3 is 16 residues long. The V gene's germline CDR1 is SGHRS and CDR2 YFSETQ. CDR3 protein: CASSAPLAGGGGEQFF. The CDR3 nucleotides are TGCGCCAGCAGCGCTCCGCTAGCGGGAGGGGGAGGTGAGCAGTTCTTC.

This clone was observed a single time. The V call is TRBV9, the J call TRBJ2-7, with a weak D call TRBD1 (6 bases). CDR3 size: 14 residues. CDR1 is SGDLS, CDR2 YYNGEE, per germline. Trimming removed 3 bases at V and 6 bases at J, with 16 bases between. The DNA of the CDR3 is TGTGCCAGCAGCGCATCAGGGGTGAGAGGCGAGCAGTACTTC. This translates into CASSASGVRGEQYF.

The genes are TRBV12-3 or TRBV12-4 and TRBJ1-6; weak D call: TRBD1 (5 bases). With 5 bases removed from V and 9 bases from J, the gap between germline ends came to 11 bases. CDR3 size: 13 residues. The CDR3 coding sequence is TGTGCCAGCAGTCACAGGAGGGGTTCACCCCTCCACTTT. Translated: CASSHRRGSPLHF.

This rearrangement joins TRBV14 to TRBJ1-4, with a possible D match to TRBD1 (5 bases). The CDR3 extends over 17 amino acids. Germline V gene sequence: CDR1 SGHDN, CDR2 FVKESK. V gave up 1 base and J gave up 3 bases, with 15 bases separating them. As DNA, the CDR3 is TGTGCCAGCAGCCAAGCAAGGGGCCTCGTTTCTAATGAAAAACTGTTTTTT. Its translation: CASSQARGLVSNEKLFF.

This chain joins TRBV10-3 and TRBJ1-5; 10 bases map to TRBD1. V was pared by 10 bases and J by 3 bases, with 6 bases of the junction left unmatched. Germline lookup yields CDR1 ENHRY and CDR2 SYGVKD. The CDR3 covers 14 residues. Written as DNA, the CDR3 is TGTGCCACAGGGACAGGGGTGACCAATCAGCCCCAGCATTTT. As protein: CATGTGVTNQPQHF.

The chain links TRBV27 to TRBJ2-7; D might be TRBD1 (6 bases). The CDR3 loop spans 13 amino acids. The germline gives CDR1 MNHEY, CDR2 SMNVEV (reference sequence). V was shortened by 10 bases and J by 0 bases, with 13 bases between the two germline ends. This CDR3 is CATRKQGSYEQYF. The CDR3 DNA follows: TGTGCCACCAGAAAACAGGGCTCCTACGAGCAGTACTTC.

This chain uses TRBV6-1 with TRBJ2-5; the match to TRBD2 covers 9 bases. CDR1 and CDR2 (germline): MNHNS, SASEGT. The length of the CDR3 is 13 residues. With V trimmed by 3 bases and J by 11 bases, 7 bases remained unmatched. CDR3 residues: CASSEMPSGTQYF. CDR3 sequence (DNA): TGTGCCAGCAGTGAGATGCCTAGCGGGACTCAGTACTTC.